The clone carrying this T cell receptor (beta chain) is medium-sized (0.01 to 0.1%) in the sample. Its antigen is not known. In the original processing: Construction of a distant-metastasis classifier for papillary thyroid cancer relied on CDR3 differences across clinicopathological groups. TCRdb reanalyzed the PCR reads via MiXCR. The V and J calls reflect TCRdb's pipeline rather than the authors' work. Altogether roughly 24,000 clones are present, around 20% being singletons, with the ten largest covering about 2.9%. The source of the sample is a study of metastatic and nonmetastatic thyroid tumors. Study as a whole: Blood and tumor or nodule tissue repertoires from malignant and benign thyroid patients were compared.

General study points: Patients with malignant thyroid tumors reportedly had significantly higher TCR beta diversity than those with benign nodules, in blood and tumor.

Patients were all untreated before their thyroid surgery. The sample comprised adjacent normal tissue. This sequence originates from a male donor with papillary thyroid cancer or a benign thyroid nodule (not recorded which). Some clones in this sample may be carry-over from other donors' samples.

The CDR3 DNA reads as TGCAGTGCTAGAGATCGCCCAGGGTACAGCGAGCAGTACTTC. Translated, it gives CSARDRPGYSEQYF. V is TRBV20-1 and J is TRBJ2-7; D may be TRBD1 (5 bases). The CDR3 is 14 amino acids. CDR1 is DFQATT and CDR2 is SNEGSKA in the germline V gene (reference sequence). The V end lost 0 bases, the J end lost 6 bases, and 15 bases lay between the germline ends.